This T cell receptor beta chain emerged from a study of blood T cell repertoires in COVID-19 (dated by TCRdb to the early 2020s). With regard to the full study: The collaborator samples originated in the United States, Italy and Spain and spanned the acute and convalescent phases of COVID-19. The material from the prospective study consisted of cDNA or gDNA derived from T cells, B-cell-depleted T cells, or PBMCs. The dataset comprised deeply sampled blood TCRbeta repertoires from subjects exposed to, actively infected with, or recovered from COVID-19. The repertoires were released in a freely available public database intended as a resource for research on the immune response to SARS-CoV-2. The samples were drawn from two sources: the first 160 participants of the ongoing ImmuneRACE study, and 1,200 or so subjects contributed by 6 global collaborators. A de-identified subject ID, COVID-19 status, age in years and sex were almost always included in the sample metadata. HLA class I and class II types, where available, came from metadata supplied by the sample provider rather than from assay-based typing. Study-level results and caveats: The quantity of clinical and demographic metadata differed by source and by participant and was supplied without curation.

In the case of this clone: This clone's antigen is unknown. No base qualities exist here, and no much larger clone lies one base off it.

TCRbeta CDR3 regions were amplified from genomic DNA using the immunoSEQ Assay, a bias-controlled multiplex PCR. For the original study's pipeline: The number of nucleated cells in each sample was estimated by amplification of reference gene primers within the assay. To quantify the absolute abundance of each unique TCRbeta CDR3 rearrangement, sequence reads were collapsed and filtered. Productive Simpson clonality was computed per sample as the square root of Simpson's diversity index over productive rearrangements. The immuneACCESS repertoire file appears here via TCRdb, limited to in-frame rearrangements. These files lack a portion of the clones; in checked studies, under half of the deficit traces to unresolved V genes, and the cause of the others is not known. For V, J and clone size, that table is used; D and trimming come from the DNA. This sample lists around 300,000 clones; roughly 85% were detected once. The top ten clonotypes cover about 14% of the sample.

Collaborating institutions collected whole blood in K2EDTA tubes following their own protocols. For TCRbeta analysis, collaborators shipped samples as frozen whole blood, isolated PBMCs, or DNA extracted from either of those sample types. This TCR was recovered from a human donor in a cohort sampled during active COVID-19. Material: peripheral blood.

The CDR3 here reads CASSIDNRPNTEAFF. The nucleotides are TGTGCCAGTAGTATAGATAACAGGCCAAACACTGAAGCTTTCTTT. This chain joins TRBV19 to TRBJ1-1; possibly the D gene is TRBD1, per 5 matching bases. The CDR3 covers 15 residues, taking in both the cysteine and the phenylalanine. Just CDR3 DNA is preserved here, 45 bases in frame from base 1. V was cut back by 0 bases and J by 2 bases, leaving a gap of 10 bases between them. From a lookup of the germline V gene (reference sequence), CDR1 and CDR2 are LNHDA and SQIVND.